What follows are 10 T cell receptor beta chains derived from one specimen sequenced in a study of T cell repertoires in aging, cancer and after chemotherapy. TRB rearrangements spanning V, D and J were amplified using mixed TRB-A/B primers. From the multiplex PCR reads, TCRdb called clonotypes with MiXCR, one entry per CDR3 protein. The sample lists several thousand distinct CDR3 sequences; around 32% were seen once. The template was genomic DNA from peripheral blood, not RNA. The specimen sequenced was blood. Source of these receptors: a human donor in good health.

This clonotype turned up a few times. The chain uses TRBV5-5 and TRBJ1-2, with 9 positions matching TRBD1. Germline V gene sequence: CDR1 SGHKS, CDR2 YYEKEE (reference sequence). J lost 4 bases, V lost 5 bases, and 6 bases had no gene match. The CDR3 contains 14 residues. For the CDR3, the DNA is TGTGCCAGCAGTAGGGACAGGGTGGGCTATGGCTACACCTTC. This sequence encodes CASSRDRVGYGYTF.

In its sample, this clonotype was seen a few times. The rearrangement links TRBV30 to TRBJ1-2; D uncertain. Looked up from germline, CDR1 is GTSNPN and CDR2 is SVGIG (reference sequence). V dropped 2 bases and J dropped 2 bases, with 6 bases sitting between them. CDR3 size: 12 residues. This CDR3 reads CAWSRENYGYTF. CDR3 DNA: TGTGCCTGGAGTAGGGAGAACTATGGCTACACCTTC. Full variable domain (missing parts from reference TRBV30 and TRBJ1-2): SQTIHQWPATLVQPVGSPLSLECTVEGTSNPNLYWYRQAAGRGLQLLFYSVGIGQISSEVPQNLSASRPQDRQFILSSKKLLLSDSGFYLCAWSRENYGYTFGSGTRLTVV.

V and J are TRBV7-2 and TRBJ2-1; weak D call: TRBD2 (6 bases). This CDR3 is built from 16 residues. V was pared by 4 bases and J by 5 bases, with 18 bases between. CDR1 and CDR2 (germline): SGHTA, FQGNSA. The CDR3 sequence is CASSSFIGGWDNEQFF. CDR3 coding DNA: TGTGCCAGCAGCTCCTTCATTGGGGGGTGGGACAATGAGCAGTTCTTC.

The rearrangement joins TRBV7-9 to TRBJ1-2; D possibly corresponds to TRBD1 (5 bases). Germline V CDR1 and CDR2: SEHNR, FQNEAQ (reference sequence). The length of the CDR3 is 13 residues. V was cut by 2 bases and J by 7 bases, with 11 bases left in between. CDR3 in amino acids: CASSLSGGTGYTF. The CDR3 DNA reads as TGTGCCAGCAGCTTATCTGGAGGGACTGGCTACACCTTC.

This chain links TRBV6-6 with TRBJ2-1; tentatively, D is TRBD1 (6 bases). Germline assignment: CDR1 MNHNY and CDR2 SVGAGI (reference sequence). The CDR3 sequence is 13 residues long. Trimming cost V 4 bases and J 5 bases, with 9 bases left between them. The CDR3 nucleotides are TGTGCCAGCAGTTTAGAGGGGGACAATGAGCAGTTCTTC. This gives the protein CASSLEGDNEQFF.

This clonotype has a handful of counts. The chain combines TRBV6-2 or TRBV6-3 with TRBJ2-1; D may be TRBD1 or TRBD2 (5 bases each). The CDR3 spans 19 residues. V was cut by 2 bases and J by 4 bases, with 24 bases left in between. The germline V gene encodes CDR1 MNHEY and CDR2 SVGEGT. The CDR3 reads CASSYPWGSQTRSYNEQFF. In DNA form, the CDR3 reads TGTGCCAGCAGTTACCCGTGGGGGTCTCAGACCCGGTCTTACAATGAGCAGTTCTTC.

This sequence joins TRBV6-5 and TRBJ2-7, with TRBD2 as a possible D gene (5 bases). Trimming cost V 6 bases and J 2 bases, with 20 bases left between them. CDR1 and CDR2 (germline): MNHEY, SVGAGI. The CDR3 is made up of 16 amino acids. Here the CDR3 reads CASSLLRGSPPYEQYF. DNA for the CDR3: TGTGCCAGCAGCCTCTTACGAGGGTCCCCCCCCTACGAGCAGTACTTC.

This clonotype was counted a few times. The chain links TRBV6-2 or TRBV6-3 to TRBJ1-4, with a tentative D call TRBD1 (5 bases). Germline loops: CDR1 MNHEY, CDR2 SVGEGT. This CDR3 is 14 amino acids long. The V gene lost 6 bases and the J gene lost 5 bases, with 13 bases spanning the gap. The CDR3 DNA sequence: TGTGCCAGCAGCTCCGGGACGGAGAATGAAAAACTGTTTTTT. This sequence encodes CASSSGTENEKLFF.

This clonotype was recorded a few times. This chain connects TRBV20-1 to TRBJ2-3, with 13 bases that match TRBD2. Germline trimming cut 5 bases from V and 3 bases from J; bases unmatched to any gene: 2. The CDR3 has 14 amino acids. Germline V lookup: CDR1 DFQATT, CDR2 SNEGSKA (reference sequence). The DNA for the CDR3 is TGCAGTGCTTGGACTAGCGGGAGAACAGATACGCAGTATTTT. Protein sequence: CSAWTSGRTDTQYF.

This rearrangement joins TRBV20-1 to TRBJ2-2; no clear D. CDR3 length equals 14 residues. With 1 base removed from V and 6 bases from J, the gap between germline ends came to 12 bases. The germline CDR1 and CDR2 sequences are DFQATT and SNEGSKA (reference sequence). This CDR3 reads CSARGASLPGELFF. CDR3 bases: TGCAGTGCTAGAGGGGCCAGCCTCCCCGGGGAGCTGTTTTTT.